This entry lists 22 T cell receptor beta chains sequenced from one sample in a study of PD-1 blockade in classical Hodgkin lymphoma. Sequenced by immunoSEQ multiplex PCR; TCRdb stores in-frame clones only, minus some. The profile shows around 20,000 clones, around 81% of them singletons. Time point denoted: newly diagnosed, previously untreated cHL patient sample. Starting with thawed PBMCs, CD4+ T cells were purified by magnetic negative selection. The sequenced material came from CD4+ T cells from blood. The receptors stem from a human donor with classical Hodgkin lymphoma.

V gene TRBV20-1 combines with J gene TRBJ2-7; D is tentatively TRBD1 or TRBD2 (5 bases each). Germline-derived CDR1 and CDR2 are DFQATT and SNEGSKA (reference sequence). V was shortened by 6 bases and J by 13 bases, with 19 bases between the two germline ends. This CDR3 region has 11 residues. CDR3 protein: CSARTGTVNYF. The CDR3 nucleotides read TGCAGTGCCCGCACGGGGACGGTGAATTACTTC.

There are a few counts of this clone. The V gene is TRBV6-5, the J gene TRBJ2-7; D unclear. The CDR3 loop spans 15 amino acids. V lost 7 bases to trimming and J lost 0 bases, with 16 bases between them. Per the germline V gene, CDR1 is MNHEY and CDR2 is SVGAGI. CDR3: CASTDALTDSYEQYF. CDR3 DNA sequence: TGTGCCAGCACCGATGCTTTGACTGACTCCTACGAGCAGTACTTC.

The gene calls are TRBV10-1 and TRBJ2-3; 8 positions match TRBD2. The CDR3 is 16 amino acids. From germline, CDR1 is WNHNN and CDR2 SYGVQD (reference sequence). J was trimmed by 2 bases and V by 8 bases; bases with no gene match: 12. The CDR3 nucleotides read TGCGCCAGCGCCTTGGGGGTAGCGGGACTCACAGATACGCAGTATTTT. Its protein product is CASALGVAGLTDTQYF.

The V gene is TRBV28, the J gene TRBJ2-7; TRBD2 matches at 11 bases. CDR3 length: 16 residues. CDR1 and CDR2 from the germline V gene are MDHEN and SYDVKM. V lost 1 base and J lost 0; bases outside the gene matches: 2. CDR3 amino acids: CASSLLGLAASYEQYF. For the CDR3, the DNA is TGTGCCAGCAGTTTATTGGGACTAGCGGCCTCCTACGAGCAGTACTTC.

V usage is TRBV28 and J usage is TRBJ1-1, with TRBD1 matching over 10 bases. Germline V gene lookup returns CDR1 MDHEN and CDR2 SYDVKM. The CDR3 sequence is 15 residues long. V trimming: 5 bases; J trimming: 6 bases; junction bases outside the gene matches: 9. The CDR3 nucleotides are TGTGCCAGCAGTCCCGGCGGGACAGGGGCGGCTGAAGCTTTCTTT. This sequence encodes CASSPGGTGAAEAFF. The whole variable domain, filled in from reference TRBV28 and TRBJ1-1, reads DVKVTQSSRYLVKRTGEKVFLECVQDMDHENMFWYRQDPGLGLRLIYFSYDVKMKEKGDIPEGYSVSREKKERFSLILESASTNQTSMYLCASSPGGTGAAEAFFGQGTRLTVV.

The gene calls are TRBV5-1 and TRBJ2-1; 9 nucleotides match TRBD1. V lost 4 bases, J lost 8 bases, and 10 bases stayed unmatched. Germline CDR1 reads SGHRS; CDR2 reads YFSETQ. The CDR3 consists of 15 residues. The CDR3 reads CASSLWDRVGDEQFF. The CDR3 coding sequence is TGCGCCAGCAGCCTCTGGGACAGGGTGGGCGATGAGCAGTTCTTC.

CDR3 nucleotide sequence: TGTGCCAGCAGTGGGGCATCGGCTCAGCCCCAGCATTTT. Translated: CASSGASAQPQHF. V gene TRBV2 combines with J gene TRBJ1-5; D is ambiguous. Germline assignment: CDR1 SNHLY and CDR2 FYNNEI. V lost 4 bases, J lost 6 bases, and 10 bases lay in between. There are 13 residues in the CDR3.

J is TRBJ2-2 and V is TRBV28; D remains unclear. V was trimmed by 8 bases and J by 5 bases, leaving 15 bases between them. Germline V gene sequence: CDR1 MDHEN, CDR2 SYDVKM. The CDR3 consists of 14 residues. CDR3 DNA: TGTGCCAGCTGCTTCGGGTCAGGAACCGGGGAGCTGTTTTTT. Translating gives CASCFGSGTGELFF.

CDR3 nucleotides: TGTGCCAGCTCACCACCGCCGGGGACGGACAATGAGCAGTTCTTC. It codes for CASSPPPGTDNEQFF. The rearrangement joins TRBV18 to TRBJ2-1; D might be TRBD1 or TRBD2, each matching 5 bases. The germline V gene has CDR1 KGHSH and CDR2 LQKENI. Between the trimmed V and J ends, which lost 0 bases and 5 bases, there was a span of 11 bases. This CDR3 comprises 15 residues.

V is TRBV7-9 and J is TRBJ1-1, with 11 bases that match TRBD1. This CDR3 comprises 18 residues. Germline values: CDR1 SEHNR, CDR2 FQNEAQ (reference sequence). V was pared by 3 bases and J by 0 bases, with 9 bases of the junction left unmatched. CDR3 DNA: TGTGCCAGCAGCTTCGGACAGGGGGCCTCCTACATGAACACTGAAGCTTTCTTT. This codes for CASSFGQGASYMNTEAFF.

The chain carries TRBV7-9 and TRBJ2-1; D call uncertain. Deletions cut 5 bases from V and 4 bases from J, with 9 bases between. Germline V gene data show CDR1 as SEHNR and CDR2 as FQNEAQ (reference sequence). The CDR3 extends over 13 amino acids. The CDR3 sequence is CASSLDGYNEQFF. In nucleotides, the CDR3 is TGTGCCAGCAGCCTCGACGGTTACAATGAGCAGTTCTTC.

The CDR3 region has the DNA TGTGCCAGCAGTCCTTATCCAACTAATGAAAAACTGTTTTTT. As protein: CASSPYPTNEKLFF. The rearrangement links TRBV27 to TRBJ1-4, with D uncertain. The germline V gene has CDR1 MNHEY and CDR2 SMNVEV (reference sequence). Trimming pared 5 bases from V and 0 bases from J, leaving 7 bases between. This CDR3 region has 14 residues. Full variable domain (outside the CDR3, taken from reference TRBV27 and TRBJ1-4): EAQVTQNPRYLITVTGKKLTVTCSQNMNHEYMSWYRQDPGLGLRQIYYSMNVEVTDKGDVPEGYKVSRKEKRNFPLILESPSPNQTSLYFCASSPYPTNEKLFFGSGTQLSVL.

The chain couples TRBV27 to TRBJ2-7; tentative D call: TRBD1 (6 bases). This CDR3 has 15 residues. Looked up from germline, CDR1 is MNHEY and CDR2 is SMNVEV (reference sequence). V lost 2 bases to trimming and J lost 3 bases, with 14 bases between them. The CDR3 bases are TGTGCCAGCAGTTTACGAACTTCCAGGGGCTACGAGCAGTACTTC. It yields the protein CASSLRTSRGYEQYF.

The V call is TRBV5-1, the J call TRBJ2-3; TRBD2 is a possible D gene (5 bases). The CDR3 has 15 residues. Trimming removed 2 bases at V and 1 base at J, with 11 bases between. CDR1 is SGHRS and CDR2 is YFSETQ in the germline V gene. CDR3 coding DNA: TGCGCCAGCAGCTTTGAGCGGATCCGCACAGATACGCAGTATTTT. Protein product: CASSFERIRTDTQYF.

V and J are TRBV9 and TRBJ1-5; D remains unclear. The CDR3 is 13 amino acids. With 0 bases removed from V and 3 bases from J, the gap between germline ends came to 4 bases. Germline V gene sequence: CDR1 SGDLS, CDR2 YYNGEE. Here the CDR3 DNA reads TGTGCCAGCAGCGTAGCACCCAATCAGCCCCAGCATTTT. Translating it yields CASSVAPNQPQHF.

This clone was seen a few times. CDR3 sequence reads: CASSQQGAEVNQPQHF. The DNA of the CDR3 is TGTGCCAGCAGTCAACAAGGGGCAGAGGTCAATCAGCCCCAGCATTTT. This chain connects TRBV2 to TRBJ1-5; D possibly corresponds to TRBD1 (5 bases). V gave up 5 bases and J gave up 3 bases, with 17 bases separating them. In germline, CDR1 is SNHLY, CDR2 FYNNEI. This CDR3 is built from 16 residues.

The rearrangement uses TRBV5-8 and TRBJ1-2, with no clear D. The CDR3 has 14 amino acids. CDR1 is SGHTS and CDR2 is YDEGEE in the germline V gene. V was trimmed by 3 bases and J by 3 bases, leaving 12 bases between them. The CDR3 region is CASSSKGRHYGYTF. The CDR3 DNA is TGTGCCAGCAGCTCCAAAGGACGCCACTATGGCTACACCTTC.

The chain joins TRBV4-2 to TRBJ2-3, with D perhaps matching TRBD1 or TRBD2 (5 bases each). This CDR3 region has 16 residues. Germline lookup yields CDR1 LGHNA and CDR2 YNFKEQ. V was pared by 4 bases and J by 0 bases, with 14 bases between. CDR3 bases: TGTGCCAGCAGCCCTCAACCCCGGGACAGCACAGATACGCAGTATTTT. Its protein is CASSPQPRDSTDTQYF.

The gene calls are TRBV11-2 and TRBJ1-6; no clear D gene. Germline CDR1 reads SGHAT; CDR2 reads FQNNGV. The CDR3 has 15 residues. V was trimmed by 6 bases and J by 7 bases, leaving 16 bases between them. The CDR3 bases are TGTGCCAGCAGGGCCGAGGTGGTACTCAATTCACCCCTCCACTTT. Its translation: CASRAEVVLNSPLHF.

The chain employs TRBV7-8 and TRBJ1-2, with D perhaps TRBD1 (5 bases). Trimming cost V 5 bases and J 8 bases, with 15 bases left between them. The germline V gene has CDR1 SGHVS and CDR2 FQNEAQ. This CDR3 has 13 amino acids. This CDR3 reads CASSKRDAGGYTF. CDR3 bases: TGTGCCAGCAGCAAGAGGGACGCAGGGGGCTACACCTTC.

The gene calls are TRBV7-2 and TRBJ1-2; no reliable D call. Germline V CDR1 and CDR2: SGHTA, FQGNSA. Deletions cut 5 bases from V and 8 bases from J, with 12 bases between. The CDR3 length is 12 residues. DNA for the CDR3: TGTGCCAGCAGCCCTTTTCGAGGGGGCTACACCTTC. Protein: CASSPFRGGYTF.

The chain carries TRBV29-1 and TRBJ2-1, with 8 positions matching TRBD1. This CDR3 has 14 residues. In germline, CDR1 is SQVTM, CDR2 ANQGSEA. V trimming: 4 bases; J trimming: 7 bases; junction bases outside the gene matches: 9. DNA of the CDR3: TGCAGCGTTGGATCCGGGCAGGGGGCGAATGAGCAGTTCTTC. Protein sequence: CSVGSGQGANEQFF.